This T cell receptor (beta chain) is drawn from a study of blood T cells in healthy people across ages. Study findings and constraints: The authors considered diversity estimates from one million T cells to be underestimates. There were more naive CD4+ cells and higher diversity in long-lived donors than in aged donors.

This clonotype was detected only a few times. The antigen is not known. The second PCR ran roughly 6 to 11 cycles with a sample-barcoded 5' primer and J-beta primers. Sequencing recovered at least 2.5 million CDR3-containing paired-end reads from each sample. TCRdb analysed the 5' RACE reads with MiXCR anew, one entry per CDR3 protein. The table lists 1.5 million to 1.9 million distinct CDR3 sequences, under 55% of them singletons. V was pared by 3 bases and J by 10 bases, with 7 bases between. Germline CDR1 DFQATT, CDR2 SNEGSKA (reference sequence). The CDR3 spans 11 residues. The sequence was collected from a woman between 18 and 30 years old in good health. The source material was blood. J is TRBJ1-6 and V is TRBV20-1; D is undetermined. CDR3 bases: TGCAGTGCTAGCGCCGGATCACCCCTCCACTTT. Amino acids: CSASAGSPLHF.